These 4 T cell receptor beta chains were sequenced from one sample in a study of cytomegalovirus exposure and HLA in healthy donors. Only in-frame clones appear in the TCRdb table, and some are missing; sequencing was by immunoSEQ multiplex PCR. The table has 130,000 or so clones, around nine tenths seen once. Sequencing was done on a sample of PBMCs. These receptors all stem from a man aged 30 to 45 in good health and CMV-seronegative.

The chain recombines TRBV5-1 with TRBJ2-5; weak D call: TRBD2 (6 bases). This CDR3 has 14 residues. CDR1 is SGHRS, CDR2 YFSETQ, per germline. V dropped 8 bases and J dropped 1 base, with 15 bases sitting between them. This CDR3 is CASCHQGGQETQYF. As DNA, the CDR3 is TGCGCCAGTTGCCACCAGGGAGGCCAAGAGACCCAGTACTTC.

The rearrangement uses TRBV2 and TRBJ1-4, with 9 bases fitting TRBD1. This CDR3 has 15 residues. In germline, CDR1 is SNHLY, CDR2 FYNNEI. The V segment lost 2 bases and the J segment 6 bases; nucleotides outside the gene matches: 4. CDR3 loop: CASSEIGTGYEKLFF. The CDR3 DNA follows: TGTGCCAGCAGTGAAATAGGGACAGGGTATGAAAAACTGTTTTTT. The whole variable domain, filled in from reference TRBV2 and TRBJ1-4, reads EPEVTQTPSHQVTQMGQEVILRCVPISNHLYFYWYRQILGQKVEFLVSFYNNEISEKSEIFDDQFSVERPDGSNFTLKIRSTKLEDSAMYFCASSEIGTGYEKLFFGSGTQLSVL.

The chain recombines TRBV7-9 with TRBJ2-5; 8 positions agree with TRBD1. Per germline, CDR1 SEHNR and CDR2 FQNEAQ (reference sequence). The CDR3 sequence is 14 residues long. J lost 3 bases, V lost 1 base, and 1 base had no gene match. The CDR3 loop reads CASSLVQGEETQYF. CDR3 DNA sequence: TGTGCCAGCAGCTTAGTACAGGGGGAAGAGACCCAGTACTTC.

V and J are TRBV6-6 and TRBJ2-7, with D possibly being TRBD2 (5 bases). The germline V gene encodes CDR1 MNHNY and CDR2 SVGAGI (reference sequence). The CDR3 extends over 15 amino acids. V lost 0 bases to trimming and J lost 1 base, with 10 bases between them. CDR3 nucleotides: TGTGCCAGCAGTTACTCTTTGGAGGATTCCTACGAGCAGTACTTC. The encoded protein is CASSYSLEDSYEQYF.